This T cell receptor (beta chain) was identified in a study of vaccination effects on CD4 cells after COVID-19. With 0 bases removed from V and 6 bases from J, the gap between germline ends came to 20 bases. This CDR3 has 18 residues. Germline values: CDR1 MGHRA, CDR2 YSYEKL. Worth noting for this clone: As yet, its antigen is unknown.

Measured with immunoSEQ multiplex PCR; TCRdb has only the in-frame clones, and not every one. The sample has about 72,000 clones; around 80% are singletons. Within the ViraFEST assay, antigen-specific CD4+ T cells underwent expansion with viral peptide pools prior to sequencing. Scientists isolated CD4+ T cells after a roughly 9-day culture period ended. The cohort was immunized with two doses of either the BNT162b2 or mRNA-1273 vaccine. Cultures of some 2.2 million PBMC per well contained 8 to 10 IU/ml IL-2 plus 10 ug/ml peptides. Researchers swapped half the medium for IL-2 medium on both days 3 and 7.

The sample in question was CD4+ T cells from PBMCs cultured with HCoV-229E spike peptides, obtained after COVID-19 vaccination. The chain uses TRBV4-1 and TRBJ1-4, with a tentative D call TRBD1 (5 bases). The receptor's source is a human donor who received a COVID-19 vaccine. The CDR3 spells CASSQDLVFQGGDEKLFF. The CDR3 DNA sequence: TGCGCCAGCAGCCAAGATCTGGTATTCCAGGGTGGAGATGAAAAACTGTTTTTT.